The clone carrying this T cell receptor beta chain was found once. The data were taken from a study of T cells in Graves' hyperthyroidism and ophthalmopathy. After removal of 1 base from V and 5 bases from J, the junction contained 8 bases not matched to a gene. CDR1 SGHTA and CDR2 FQGNSA come from the germline V gene. The CDR3 is 16 amino acids. Patients having uncontrolled infection, another autoimmune disease, pregnancy or lactation were not included. Researchers took RNA transcripts and amplified the TCR beta CDR3 regions from them. HTBI primers were used for first-round RT-PCR of the TCR CDR3. Via MiXCR, TCRdb re-called the multiplex PCR reads, giving one row per CDR3 protein. The data hold about 640,000 distinct CDR3 sequences, with about 14% observed a single time.

The TCR originated in a woman in her fifties or sixties with Graves' ophthalmopathy. The specimen was blood. The V and J genes are TRBV7-2 and TRBJ2-1; TRBD2 agrees at 7 bases. CDR3 residues: CASSLGLLAADNEQFF. CDR3 nucleotides: TGTGCCAGCAGCTTAGGATTGCTAGCGGCAGACAATGAGCAGTTCTTC.